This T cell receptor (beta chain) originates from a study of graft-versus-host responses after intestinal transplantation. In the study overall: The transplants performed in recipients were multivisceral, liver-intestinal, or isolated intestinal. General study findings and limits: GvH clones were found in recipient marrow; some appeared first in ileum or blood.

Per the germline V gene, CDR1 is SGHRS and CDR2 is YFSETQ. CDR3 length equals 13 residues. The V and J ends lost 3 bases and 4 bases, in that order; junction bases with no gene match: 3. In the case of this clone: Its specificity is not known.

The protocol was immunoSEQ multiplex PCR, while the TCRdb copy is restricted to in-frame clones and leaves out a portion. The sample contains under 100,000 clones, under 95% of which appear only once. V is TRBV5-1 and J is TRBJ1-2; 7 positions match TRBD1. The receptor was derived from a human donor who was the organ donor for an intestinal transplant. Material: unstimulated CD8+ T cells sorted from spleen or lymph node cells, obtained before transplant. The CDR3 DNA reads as TGCGCCAGCAGCTCCGGGACAGCCTATGGCTACACCTTC. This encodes CASSSGTAYGYTF.